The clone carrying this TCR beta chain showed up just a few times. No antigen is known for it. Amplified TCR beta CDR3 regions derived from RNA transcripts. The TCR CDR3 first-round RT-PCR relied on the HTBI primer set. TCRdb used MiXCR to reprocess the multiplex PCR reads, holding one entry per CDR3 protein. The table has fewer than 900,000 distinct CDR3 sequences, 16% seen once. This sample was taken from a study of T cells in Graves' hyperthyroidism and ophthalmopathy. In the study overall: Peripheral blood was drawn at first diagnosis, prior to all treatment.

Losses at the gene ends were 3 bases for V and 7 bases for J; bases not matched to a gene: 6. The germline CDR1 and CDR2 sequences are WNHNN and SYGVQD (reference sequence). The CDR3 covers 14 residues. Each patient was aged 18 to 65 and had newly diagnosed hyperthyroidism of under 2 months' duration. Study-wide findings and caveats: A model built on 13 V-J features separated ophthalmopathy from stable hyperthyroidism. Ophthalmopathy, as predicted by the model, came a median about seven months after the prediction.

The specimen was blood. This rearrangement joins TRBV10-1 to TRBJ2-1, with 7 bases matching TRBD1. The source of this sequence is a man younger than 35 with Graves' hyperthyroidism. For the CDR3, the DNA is TGCGCCAGCAGTGAAGTGGACAGGTGGAATGAGCAGTTCTTC. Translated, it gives CASSEVDRWNEQFF.